This record concerns one T cell receptor beta chain sequence. The target antigen is unknown. Profiling relied on immunoSEQ multiplex PCR, and the TCRdb table lists in-frame clones only, not all of them. The sample comprises approximately 12,000 clones, over 85% of which are singletons, and 20% rests with the top ten. The sample belongs to a study of graft-versus-host responses after intestinal transplantation. The overall study: Transplant recipients had multivisceral, liver-intestinal, or isolated intestinal grafts. After anti-thymocyte globulin induction, recipients took tacrolimus and steroids for two to three years. Study observations and caveats: There was an association between peak levels of circulating GvH clones and early post-transplant HvG declines. Some GvH clones appeared in ileal mucosa or blood before recipient bone marrow.

This sequence originates from a human patient who received an intestinal transplant, so some T cells may come from the graft donor. Specimen: PBMCs, collected around 110 days after intestinal transplant.

CDR3 nucleotide sequence: TGTGCCAGCAGTCCCGCCGGACAGGGGGGCTATGGCTACACCTTC. Protein sequence: CASSPAGQGGYGYTF. This chain connects TRBV27 to TRBJ1-2; TRBD1 matches 10 bases. Germline CDR1 MNHEY, CDR2 SMNVEV (reference sequence). The CDR3 loop spans 15 amino acids. V shed 5 bases, J shed 4 bases, and the junction held 7 bases outside the gene matches.